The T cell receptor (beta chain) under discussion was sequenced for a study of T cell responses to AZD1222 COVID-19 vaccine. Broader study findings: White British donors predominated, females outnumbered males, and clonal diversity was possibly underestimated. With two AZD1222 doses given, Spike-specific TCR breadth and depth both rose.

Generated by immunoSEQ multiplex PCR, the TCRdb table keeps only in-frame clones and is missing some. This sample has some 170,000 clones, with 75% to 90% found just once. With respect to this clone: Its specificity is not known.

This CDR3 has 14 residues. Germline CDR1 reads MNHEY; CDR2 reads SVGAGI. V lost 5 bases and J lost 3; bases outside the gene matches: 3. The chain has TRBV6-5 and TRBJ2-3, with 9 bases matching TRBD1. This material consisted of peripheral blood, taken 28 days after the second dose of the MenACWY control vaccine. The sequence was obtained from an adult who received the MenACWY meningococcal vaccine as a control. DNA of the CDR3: TGTGCCAGCAGTCCAGGGACAGGGACAGATACGCAGTATTTT. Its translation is CASSPGTGTDTQYF.